Detailed here is one TCR beta chain. Arm-PCR of CDR3 regions with iRepertoire HTBI primers generated TCR beta libraries. TCRdb ran MiXCR on the multiplex PCR reads and lists one entry per CDR3 protein. The data show 600,000 to 650,000 distinct CDR3 sequences, about 16% seen once. The source of the sample is a study of regulatory T cells in long-lasting Graves disease. As to time point: newly diagnosed GD, antithyroid drugs for less than 3 months. Making the TCR library involved RNA that had been extracted from PBMCs. V gave up 6 bases and J gave up 3 bases; unmatched junction bases: 11. This CDR3 contains 15 residues. Per germline, CDR1 SNHLY and CDR2 FYNNEI. This sample also appeared in a second study, on T cells in Graves' hyperthyroidism and ophthalmopathy.

The chain has TRBV2 and TRBJ2-7; 7 nucleotides align to TRBD2. Sequenced material: peripheral blood mononuclear cells (PBMCs), taken at new diagnosis, from a patient treated with antithyroid drugs. The TCR originated in a woman under 40 with Graves disease. The DNA for the CDR3 is TGTGCCAGCAGCCAAATCTCTAGCGGCGTCTACGAGCAGTACTTC. Its translation is CASSQISSGVYEQYF.